This T cell receptor beta chain was captured in a study of blood T cell repertoires in COVID-19. Background on the study: Both acute and convalescent COVID-19 samples were obtained from the United States, Italy and Spain. PBMCs, B-cell-depleted T cells, or T cells provided the cDNA or gDNA that made up the material.

In the original analysis: Scientists estimated how many nucleated cells there were by amplifying reference gene primers. Profiled with immunoSEQ multiplex PCR; TCRdb holds only in-frame clones, not every one. That table gives V, J and clone size, and the DNA gave D and trimming. The repertoire has some 170,000 clones, 76% of them found once; the top ten carry approximately 8.6%. The CDR3 spans 14 residues. Germline V gene data show CDR1 as MRHNA and CDR2 as SNTAGT. V was trimmed by 9 bases and J by 5 bases, leaving 19 bases between them. This clonotype was obtained from a woman aged 45-59 years with active or convalescent COVID-19. The chain is built from TRBV6-4 and TRBJ1-2; D is unresolved. The sequenced material came from peripheral blood. CDR3 residues: CASSPTLAEYGYTF. The CDR3 bases are TGTGCCAGTAGCCCCACCCTGGCTGAGTATGGCTACACCTTC.